Listed below are T cell receptor beta chains from one sample, sequenced in a study of tumor-infiltrating lymphocytes in primary liver carcinoma. Each CDR3 protein gets one entry after TCRdb re-called the multiplex PCR reads with MiXCR. The data show about 300,000 distinct CDR3 sequences, 65% seen once. Sequences were obtained from peripheral blood. Receptors were obtained from a middle-aged man with primary liver carcinoma and hepatitis B virus infection. The CDR3 runs from the conserved cysteine through the conserved F or W. The D gene is left open where the match is weak. Expanded clones are given a class, and other clones once, few, many or no size at all.

J gene	V gene	CDR3 length	D gene	clone size	CDR3 DNA	CDR3 protein
TRBJ2-7	TRBV12-3/TRBV12-4	16	NA	NA	TGTGCCAGCAGTTTAGGGACTCTACCACCTGGGGACGAGCAGTACTTC	CASSLGTLPPGDEQYF
TRBJ2-1	TRBV4-2	13	NA	NA	TGTGCCAGCAGCCAAGGGTTACGGATTGAGCAGTTCTTC	CASSQGLRIEQFF
TRBJ1-2	TRBV7-9	11	NA	once	TGTGCCAGCAGCGTTAACTATGGCTACACCTTC	CASSVNYGYTF
TRBJ2-2	TRBV5-6	16	TRBD1	many	TGTGCCAGCAGTTTGACAGGGGGCTCGAACACCGGGGAGCTGTTTTTT	CASSLTGGSNTGELFF
TRBJ2-1	TRBV11-1	15	NA	NA	TGTGTCAGCAACTCTAGCCGGCAGGGGCGAAATGAGCAGTTCTTC	CVSNSSRQGRNEQFF
TRBJ2-1	TRBV28	13	TRBD2	NA	TGTGCCAGCATGGCGGGAGGGCGAAATGAGCAGTTCTTC	CASMAGGRNEQFF
TRBJ2-1	TRBV6-5	12	TRBD1	many	TGTGCCAGCAGCGGACAGGGCAATGAGCAGTTCTTC	CASSGQGNEQFF
TRBJ1-5	TRBV12-3/TRBV12-4	12	TRBD1	many	TGTGCCAGCTCAGGGGGCGGGCAGCCCCAGCATTTT	CASSGGGQPQHF
TRBJ2-3	TRBV6-5	15	TRBD1	NA	TGTGCCAGAAGCCCGGGGACAGGGAGCACAGATACGCAGTATTTT	CARSPGTGSTDTQYF
TRBJ2-5	TRBV6-1	18	TRBD2	NA	TGTGCCAGCAGGGAGAGACTAGAGGGAGGGCCGAGGTCAGAGACCCAGTACTTC	CASRERLEGGPRSETQYF
TRBJ2-7	TRBV12-3/TRBV12-4	14	TRBD2	many	TGTGCCAGCGCTGTCGCGGGAGGGCCCTACGAGCAGTACTTC	CASAVAGGPYEQYF
TRBJ2-3	TRBV7-9	17	TRBD2	many	TGTGCCAGCAGCTTAGCCCGACTAGCGGGAGTGGGAGATACGCAGTATTTT	CASSLARLAGVGDTQYF
TRBJ2-5	TRBV12-5	18	NA	NA	TGTGCAAGTGGAGAAGATTTAGGGAACAGGGAGTCGGGGGAGACCCGGTACTTC	CASGEDLGNRESGETRYF
TRBJ1-1	TRBV9	14	NA	NA	TGTGCCAGCAGCTCAGGGACCGTGAACACTGAAGCTTTCTTT	CASSSGTVNTEAFF
TRBJ2-7	TRBV7-3	14	TRBD2	NA	TGTGCCAGCAGCCGCCTAGCGGGAGATTACGAGCAGTACTTC	CASSRLAGDYEQYF
TRBJ2-1	TRBV30	16	TRBD2	NA	TGTGCCTGGAGACCTACTAGCGGGAGAGTCAACAATGAGCATTTCTTC	CAWRPTSGRVNNEHFF
TRBJ2-2	TRBV6-1	14	NA	NA	TGTGCCAGCACTAGGGGCCGGAACACCGGGGAGCTGCTTTTT	CASTRGRNTGELLF
TRBJ1-5	TRBV6-2/TRBV6-3	15	TRBD1	NA	TGTGTCAGCAGTGCACCGGGACAGGGCTATCAGCCCCAGCATTTT	CVSSAPGQGYQPQHF
TRBJ2-2	TRBV12-3/TRBV12-4	16	NA	NA	TGTGCCAGCAGTTCAGGGCATGGGAGAGCGATCGGGGAGTTGTTTTTT	CASSSGHGRAIGELFF
TRBJ2-3	TRBV12-3/TRBV12-4	14	NA	many	TGTGCCAGCAGGCCTACAGGTTCGGGGGATACGCAGTATTTT	CASRPTGSGDTQYF
TRBJ2-2	TRBV5-1	12	NA	NA	TGCCCCAGCAGCTTGTCGGCCGGGGAGCTGTTTTTT	CPSSLSAGELFF
TRBJ1-1	TRBV5-1	14	NA	NA	TGCGCCAGCAGCTTGCAAGGGCAGAGCACTGAAGCTTTCTTT	CASSLQGQSTEAFF
TRBJ1-6	TRBV28	15	NA	few	TGTGCCAGCAGTTTACAGGGTTGGGGTAATTCACCCCTCCACTTT	CASSLQGWGNSPLHF
TRBJ2-3	TRBV5-5	12	NA	NA	TGTGCCAGCAGCTTGGCACCACCTCCGCAGTATTTT	CASSLAPPPQYF
TRBJ1-4	TRBV6-2/TRBV6-3	15	NA	many	TGTGCCAGCAGTACCTCCAGGGGACCTAATGAAAAACTGTTTTTT	CASSTSRGPNEKLFF
TRBJ2-2	TRBV28	12	NA	NA	TGTGCCAGCAGTTTAAGTGCCATGGAGCTGTTTTTT	CASSLSAMELFF
TRBJ2-7	TRBV11-1	12	NA	NA	TGTGCTAGCAGCTCAAGAAAATCCGAGCAGTACTTC	CASSSRKSEQYF
TRBJ2-3	TRBV29-1	15	NA	many	TGCAGCGTTGGTACCCTCGCGGGTGGCACAGATACGCAGTATTTT	CSVGTLAGGTDTQYF
TRBJ2-7	TRBV7-9	14	NA	NA	TGTGTCAGCAGCCCAAGGGAAGCTAACTACGAGCAGTACTTC	CVSSPREANYEQYF
TRBJ2-2	TRBV6-5	12	NA	NA	TGTGCCAGCAGTTGCCTAACCGGGGAACTGTTTTTT	CASSCLTGELFF
TRBJ2-7	TRBV9	15	NA	NA	TGTGCCAGCAGCCCCCTAGTGTTAGGGGACTACGAGCAGTACTTC	CASSPLVLGDYEQYF
TRBJ2-1	TRBV7-3	14	NA	NA	TGTGCCAGCAGCTTATCCCCCCTAGGCAATGAGCAGTTCTTC	CASSLSPLGNEQFF
TRBJ1-4	TRBV28	14	NA	NA	TGTGCCAGCGGACCCAGGGTAGTTGGGGAAAAACTGTTTTTT	CASGPRVVGEKLFF
TRBJ1-1	TRBV6-1	11	NA	few	TGTGCCAGCAGTGAGGTCCTCCGGGGGTTCTTT	CASSEVLRGFF
TRBJ1-1	TRBV14	15	TRBD1	once	TGTGCCAGCAGCCAAGGGACAGGGTGGAGCACTGAAACTTTCTTT	CASSQGTGWSTETFF
TRBJ2-1	TRBV24-1	14	TRBD2	NA	TGTGCCACCGCCCCCTCGGGAGGGCCGAATGAGCAGTTCTTC	CATAPSGGPNEQFF
TRBJ2-7	TRBV20-1	14	NA	NA	TGCAGTGCTGGAGCGACACCACAGGGTGCCGAGCAGTACTTC	CSAGATPQGAEQYF